This T cell receptor (beta chain) was obtained from a study of cytomegalovirus exposure and HLA in healthy donors. Study observations and caveats: The majority of CMV-associated TCR beta chains were reported as apparently HLA-restricted in a later analysis.

From germline, CDR1 is SGDLS and CDR2 YYNGEE. V lost 3 bases, J lost 2 bases, and 4 bases stayed unmatched. CDR3 size: 14 residues. For this clone: Its matching antigen is unknown.

The PCR was carried out with 60 Vbeta primers and 13 Jbeta primers. Only in-frame clones appear in the TCRdb table, and some are missing; sequencing was by immunoSEQ multiplex PCR. The data show around 100,000 clones, approximately 85% seen once. This clonotype was sampled from a man aged 25-45 years in good health and CMV-seronegative. The J gene is TRBJ2-5, the V gene TRBV9, with 7 bases aligning to TRBD1. Sequenced sample: PBMCs. The CDR3 sequence: CASSGQGIQETQYF. CDR3 coding DNA: TGTGCCAGCAGCGGACAGGGTATACAAGAGACCCAGTACTTC.